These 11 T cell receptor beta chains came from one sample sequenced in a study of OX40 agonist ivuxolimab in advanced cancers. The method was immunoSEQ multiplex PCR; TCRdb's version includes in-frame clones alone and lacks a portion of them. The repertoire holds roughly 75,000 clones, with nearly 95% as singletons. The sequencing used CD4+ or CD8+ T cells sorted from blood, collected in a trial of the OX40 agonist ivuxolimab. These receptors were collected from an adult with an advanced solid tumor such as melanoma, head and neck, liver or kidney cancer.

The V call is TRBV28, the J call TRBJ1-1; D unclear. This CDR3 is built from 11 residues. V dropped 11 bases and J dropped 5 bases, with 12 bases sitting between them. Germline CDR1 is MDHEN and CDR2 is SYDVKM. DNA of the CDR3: TGTGCCGTTCAAGGGATAACTGAAGCTTTCTTT. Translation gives CAVQGITEAFF.

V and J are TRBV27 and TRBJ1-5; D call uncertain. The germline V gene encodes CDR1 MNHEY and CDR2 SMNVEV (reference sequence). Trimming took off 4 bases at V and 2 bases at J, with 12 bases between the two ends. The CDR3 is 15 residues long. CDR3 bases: TGTGCCAGCAGTTCACCGGGCCCCGGCAATCAGCCCCAGCATTTT. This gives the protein CASSSPGPGNQPQHF.

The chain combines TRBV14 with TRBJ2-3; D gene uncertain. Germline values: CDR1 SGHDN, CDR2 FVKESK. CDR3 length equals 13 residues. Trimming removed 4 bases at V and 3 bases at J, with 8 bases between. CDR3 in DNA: TGTGCCAGCAGCCTGGTGGGGACAGATACGCAGTATTTT. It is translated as CASSLVGTDTQYF.

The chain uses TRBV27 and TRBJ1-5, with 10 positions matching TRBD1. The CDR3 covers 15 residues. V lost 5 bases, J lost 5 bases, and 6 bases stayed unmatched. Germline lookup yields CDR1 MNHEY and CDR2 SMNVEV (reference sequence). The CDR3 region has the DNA TGTGCCAGCAGTATGACAGGGGGCGCCTATCAGCCCCAGCATTTT. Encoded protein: CASSMTGGAYQPQHF.

The CDR3, as DNA: TGTGCCAGCAGCTTGAGGACTAGCGGGAGTCTATACAATGAGCAGTTCTTC. The encoded protein is CASSLRTSGSLYNEQFF. The chain couples TRBV7-2 to TRBJ2-1, with 13 bases fitting TRBD2. The CDR3 has 17 amino acids. Germline-derived CDR1 and CDR2 are SGHTA and FQGNSA. V dropped 3 bases and J dropped 4; count of bases not matched to a gene: 6.

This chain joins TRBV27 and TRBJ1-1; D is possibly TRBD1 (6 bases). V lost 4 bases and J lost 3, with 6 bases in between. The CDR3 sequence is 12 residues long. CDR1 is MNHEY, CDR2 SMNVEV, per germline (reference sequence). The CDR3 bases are TGTGCCAGCAGTTCAGGGGACACTGAAGCTTTCTTT. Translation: CASSSGDTEAFF.

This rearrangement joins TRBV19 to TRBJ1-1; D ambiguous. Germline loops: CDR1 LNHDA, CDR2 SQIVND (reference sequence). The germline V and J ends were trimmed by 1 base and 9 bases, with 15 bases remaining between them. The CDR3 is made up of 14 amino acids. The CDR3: CASSIATTTLQAFF. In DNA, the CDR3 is TGTGCCAGTAGTATAGCGACCACTACCTTACAAGCTTTCTTT.

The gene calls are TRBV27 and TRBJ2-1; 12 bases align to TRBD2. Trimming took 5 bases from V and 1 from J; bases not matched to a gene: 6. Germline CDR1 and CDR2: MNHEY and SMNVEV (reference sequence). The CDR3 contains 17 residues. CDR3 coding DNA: TGTGCCAGCAGTCCGTGGACTAGCGGGGAATCCTACAATGAGCAGTTCTTC. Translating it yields CASSPWTSGESYNEQFF.

The CDR3 DNA sequence: TGCAGTGCTCGACAGGCCTACGAGCAGTACTTC. Translated: CSARQAYEQYF. The rearrangement joins TRBV20-1 to TRBJ2-7; a possible D gene is TRBD1 (6 bases). Per the germline V gene, CDR1 is DFQATT and CDR2 is SNEGSKA (reference sequence). The V end was cut by 5 bases, the J end by 2 bases, with 7 bases between. The CDR3 is 11 residues long.

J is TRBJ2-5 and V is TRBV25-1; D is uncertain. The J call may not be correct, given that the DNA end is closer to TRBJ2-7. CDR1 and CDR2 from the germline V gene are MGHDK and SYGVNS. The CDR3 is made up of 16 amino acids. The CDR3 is CASSEYEHDGSYEQYF. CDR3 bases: TGTGCCAGCAGTGAATATGAACACGACGGCTCCTACGAGCAGTACTTC.

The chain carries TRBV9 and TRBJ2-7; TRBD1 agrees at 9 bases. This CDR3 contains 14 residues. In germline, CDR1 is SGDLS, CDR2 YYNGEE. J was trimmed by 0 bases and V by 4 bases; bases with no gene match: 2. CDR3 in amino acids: CASSWDRDSYEQYF. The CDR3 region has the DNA TGTGCCAGCAGCTGGGACAGGGACTCCTACGAGCAGTACTTC.